This T cell receptor (beta chain) was sequenced during a study of response to subunit inactivated influenza vaccine. Trimming removed 5 bases from V and 5 bases from J; junction bases left unmatched: 6. Germline lookup yields CDR1 DFQATT and CDR2 SNEGSKA (reference sequence). The CDR3 is made up of 13 amino acids. This clonotype was observed a handful of times. TCRdb analysed the RT-PCR reads with MiXCR anew, one entry per CDR3 protein. Of some 570,000 distinct CDR3 sequences listed, about 11% were seen once; the top ten hold about 11%. This sample also appeared in a second study, on T cells expressing NK-cell markers. In that study: Generation of TCR beta cDNA was performed by 5'RACE template switching incorporating UMIs. Of eight sequenced donors, seven were HCMV-seropositive and one HCMV-seronegative. What restricted sorting to alpha-beta TCR T cells in several experiments was an anti-gamma-delta TCR antibody.

This sequence was found in a man aged 45-65 years who received an inactivated influenza vaccine. The V and J genes are TRBV20-1 and TRBJ2-5; 9 bases align to TRBD1. Sequencing used PBMCs from blood, obtained on the day of vaccination. CDR3 loop: CSAETGGRETQYF. The CDR3 DNA is TGCAGTGCTGAAACAGGGGGCCGGGAGACCCAGTACTTC.